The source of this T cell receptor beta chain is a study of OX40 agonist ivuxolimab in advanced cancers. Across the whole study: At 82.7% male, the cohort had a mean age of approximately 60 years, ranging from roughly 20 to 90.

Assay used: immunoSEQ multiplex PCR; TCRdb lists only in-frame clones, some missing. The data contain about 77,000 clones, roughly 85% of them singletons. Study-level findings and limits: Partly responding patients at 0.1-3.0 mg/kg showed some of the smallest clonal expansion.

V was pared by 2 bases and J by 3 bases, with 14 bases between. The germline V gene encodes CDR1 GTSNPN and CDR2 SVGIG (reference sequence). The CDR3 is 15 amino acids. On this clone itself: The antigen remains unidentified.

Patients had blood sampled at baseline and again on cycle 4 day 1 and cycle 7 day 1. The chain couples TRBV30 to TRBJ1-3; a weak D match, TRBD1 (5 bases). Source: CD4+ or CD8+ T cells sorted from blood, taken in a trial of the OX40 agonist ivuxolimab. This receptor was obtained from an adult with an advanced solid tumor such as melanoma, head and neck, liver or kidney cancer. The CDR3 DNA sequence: TGTGCCTGGAGTCCCAGAGGGGCGGGTGGAAACACCATATATTTT. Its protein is CAWSPRGAGGNTIYF.